This T cell receptor beta chain was identified during a study of blood T cells in healthy people across ages. Across the whole study: Capture by template switching was about one barcoded beta molecule per two T cells.

The second PCR ran roughly 6 to 11 cycles with a sample-barcoded 5' primer and J-beta primers. Every molecule of cDNA carried a tag from a template-switch adaptor with 12 random nucleotides. Every sample gave at least 3 million paired-end reads containing CDR3. Each CDR3 protein is one row after TCRdb ran MiXCR on the 5' RACE reads. This sample has 1,100,000 or so distinct CDR3 sequences, with 45% found just once. The CDR3 runs to 13 residues. The V gene end was trimmed by 8 bases and the J gene end by 3 bases; junction bases not matched to a gene: 10. Per germline, CDR1 DFQATT and CDR2 SNEGSKA (reference sequence).

This chain uses TRBV20-1 with TRBJ2-7; 7 positions match TRBD1. Sequenced: blood. This TCR was recovered from a woman in her sixties or seventies in good health. CDR3 sequence reads: CSTLPGQIYEQYF. The CDR3, as DNA: TGCAGTACCTTACCGGGACAGATCTACGAGCAGTACTTC.